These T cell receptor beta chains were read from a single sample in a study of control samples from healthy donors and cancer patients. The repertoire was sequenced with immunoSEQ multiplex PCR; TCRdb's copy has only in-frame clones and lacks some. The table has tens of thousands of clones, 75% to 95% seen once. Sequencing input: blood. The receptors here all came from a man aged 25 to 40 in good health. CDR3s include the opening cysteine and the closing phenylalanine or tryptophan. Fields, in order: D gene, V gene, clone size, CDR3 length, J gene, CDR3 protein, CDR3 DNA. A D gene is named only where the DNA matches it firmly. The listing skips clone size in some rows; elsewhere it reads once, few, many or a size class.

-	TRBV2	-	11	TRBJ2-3	CASNGADTQYF	TGTGCCAGCAACGGCGCCGATACGCAGTATTTT
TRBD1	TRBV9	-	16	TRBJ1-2	CASSVGDRVGNYGYTF	TGTGCCAGCAGCGTAGGGGACAGGGTCGGGAACTATGGCTACACCTTC
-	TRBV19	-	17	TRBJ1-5	CASSTNTRGGGNQPQHF	TGTGCCAGTAGTACCAACACCAGGGGTGGAGGCAATCAGCCCCAGCATTTT
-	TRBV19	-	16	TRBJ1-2	CASSPGTNMFAYGYTF	TGTGCCAGTAGTCCGGGGACAAATATGTTTGCCTATGGCTACACCTTC
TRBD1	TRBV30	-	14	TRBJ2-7	CAWSRQGALYEQYF	TGTGCCTGGAGTAGACAGGGGGCTCTTTACGAGCAGTACTTC
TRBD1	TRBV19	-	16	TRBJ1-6	CASSGQGASYNSPLHF	TGTGCCAGTAGCGGACAGGGGGCCTCCTATAATTCACCCCTCCACTTT
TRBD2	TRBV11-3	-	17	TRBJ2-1	CASSSRTSGGRYNEQFF	TGTGCCAGCAGCTCACGGACTAGCGGGGGCCGATACAATGAGCAGTTCTTC
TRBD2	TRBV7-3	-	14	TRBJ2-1	CASSLWGTSIEQFF	TGTGCCAGCAGCTTATGGGGGACTAGCATAGAGCAGTTCTTC
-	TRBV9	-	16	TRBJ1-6	CASSVDVTGRRSPLHF	TGTGCCAGCAGCGTAGATGTCACGGGACGGAGGTCACCCCTCCACTTT
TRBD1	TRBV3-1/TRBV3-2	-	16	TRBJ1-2	CASSHGTERWDWGYTF	TGTGCCAGCAGCCACGGGACAGAGCGATGGGACTGGGGCTACACCTTC
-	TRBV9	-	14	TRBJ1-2	CASSAASPNYGYTF	TGTGCCAGCAGCGCCGCTAGTCCTAACTATGGCTACACCTTC
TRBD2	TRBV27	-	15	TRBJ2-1	CASNPSGGIHNEQFF	TGTGCCAGCAATCCCAGCGGGGGGATTCACAATGAGCAGTTCTTC
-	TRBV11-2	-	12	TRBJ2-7	CASSFERGEQYF	TGTGCCAGCAGCTTTGAAAGGGGCGAGCAGTACTTC
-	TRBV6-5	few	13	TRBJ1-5	CASSFLSDQPQHF	TGTGCCAGCAGTTTCCTGTCTGATCAGCCCCAGCATTTT
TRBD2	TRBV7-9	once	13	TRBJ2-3	CASSGLAEDTQYF	TGTGCCAGCAGCGGACTAGCGGAAGATACGCAGTATTTT
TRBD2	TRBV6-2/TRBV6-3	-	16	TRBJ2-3	CASSYSGLDHTDTQYF	TGTGCCAGCAGTTACTCGGGACTAGATCACACAGATACGCAGTATTTT
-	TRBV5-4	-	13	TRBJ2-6	CASSPITANVLTF	TGTGCCAGCAGCCCCATTACGGCCAACGTCCTGACTTTC
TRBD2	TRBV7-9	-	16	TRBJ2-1	CASSRLAGHPHNEQFF	TGTGCCAGCAGCCGACTAGCGGGACACCCCCACAATGAGCAGTTCTTC
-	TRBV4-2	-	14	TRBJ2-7	CASSQARGTYEQYF	TGTGCCAGCAGCCAAGCCCGGGGAACCTACGAGCAGTACTTC
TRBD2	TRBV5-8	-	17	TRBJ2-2	CASSLPGLAANTGELFF	TGTGCCAGCAGCTTGCCGGGACTAGCGGCGAACACCGGGGAGCTGTTTTTT
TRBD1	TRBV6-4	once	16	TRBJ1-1	CASSPSPGGLLSGAFF	TGTGCCAGCAGTCCCTCCCCAGGGGGCTTACTCTCGGGAGCTTTCTTT
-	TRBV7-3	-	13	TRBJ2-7	CASSLGRDYEQYF	TGTGCCAGCAGCTTAGGCAGGGACTACGAGCAGTACTTC
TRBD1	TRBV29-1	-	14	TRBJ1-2	CSVERQGKEDGYTF	TGCAGCGTTGAACGACAGGGTAAAGAGGATGGCTACACCTTC
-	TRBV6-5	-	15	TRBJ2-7	CASSYSKRGPYEQYF	TGTGCCAGCAGTTACTCTAAGAGGGGCCCCTACGAGCAGTACTTC
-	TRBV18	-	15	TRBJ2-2	CASSTAGTVTGELFF	TGTGCCAGCTCAACGGCCGGGACGGTGACCGGGGAGCTGTTTTTT
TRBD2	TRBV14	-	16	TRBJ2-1	CASSPTSGRHYNEQFF	TGTGCCAGCAGCCCTACTAGCGGGAGACACTACAATGAGCAGTTCTTC
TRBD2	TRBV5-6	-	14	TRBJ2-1	CASSLGGLAGPQFF	TGTGCCAGCAGCTTGGGGGGACTAGCCGGCCCTCAGTTCTTC
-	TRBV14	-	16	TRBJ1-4	CASSEGGGWPNEKLFF	TGTGCCAGCAGCGAAGGCGGGGGATGGCCTAATGAAAAACTGTTTTTT
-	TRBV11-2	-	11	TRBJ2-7	CASSLGELQYF	TGTGCCAGCAGCTTAGGAGAGCTGCAGTACTTC
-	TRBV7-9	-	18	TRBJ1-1	CASSLGPRKAFTNTEAFF	TGTGCCAGCAGCTTGGGGCCCAGAAAAGCCTTTACGAACACTGAAGCTTTCTTT
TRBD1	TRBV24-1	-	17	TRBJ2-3	CATSDPNDRGGSDTQYF	TGTGCCACCAGTGATCCAAATGACAGGGGTGGTTCAGATACGCAGTATTTT
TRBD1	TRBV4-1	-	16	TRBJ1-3	CASSHTDRGSGNTIYF	TGCGCCAGCAGCCACACGGACAGGGGCTCTGGAAACACCATATATTTT
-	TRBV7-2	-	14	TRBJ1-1	CASSLFVRNTEAFF	TGTGCCAGCAGCTTATTTGTGAGGAACACTGAAGCTTTCTTT